A selection of T cell receptor beta chains follows, all from one sample in a study of graft-versus-host responses after intestinal transplantation. TCRdb keeps only in-frame clones here, not all; method: immunoSEQ multiplex PCR. The sample lists 5,500 to 6,000 clones, about 75% occurring once. Sequencing was performed on ileum tissue, taken about 230 days after intestinal transplant. The receptors were gathered from a human patient who received an intestinal transplant, so some T cells may come from the graft donor. Both conserved end residues are part of each CDR3. A D gene is named only where the DNA matches it firmly. Expanded clones get a size class; other rows say once, few or many, or leave the size out.

J | size | V | D | CDR3 | DNA
TRBJ2-2 | - | TRBV27 | - | CASSLGGPNTGELFF | TGTGCCAGCAGTTTGGGGGGCCCGAACACCGGGGAGCTGTTTTTT
TRBJ1-2 | - | TRBV28 | TRBD1 | CASSTQTGVNGYTF | TGTGCCAGCAGTACCCAGACAGGGGTGAATGGCTACACCTTC
TRBJ2-2 | once | TRBV7-2 | - | CASSSLPGELFF | TGTGCCAGCAGCTCCCTTCCCGGGGAGCTGTTTTTT
TRBJ1-1 | - | TRBV27 | - | CASSLSGTFGTEAFF | TGTGCCAGCAGTTTATCGGGGACTTTTGGCACTGAAGCTTTCTTT
TRBJ1-2 | - | TRBV15 | TRBD1 | CATSVHRGGYGYTF | TGTGCCACCAGCGTACACAGGGGTGGCTATGGCTACACCTTC
TRBJ2-7 | few | TRBV19 | - | CASSMVGGGYEQYF | TGTGCCAGTAGTATGGTCGGAGGGGGCTACGAGCAGTACTTC
TRBJ1-5 | few | TRBV6-1 | - | CASSELAGYNQPQHF | TGTGCCAGCAGTGAACTGGCAGGGTACAATCAGCCCCAGCATTTT
TRBJ1-2 | - | TRBV10-3 | TRBD1 | CAIGGTGSNYGHTF | TGTGCCATCGGGGGGACAGGGTCGAACTATGGCCACACCTTC
TRBJ1-6 | few | TRBV6-7 | - | CASSYGDTVSPLHF | TGTGCCAGCAGTTACGGGGACACGGTTTCACCCCTCCACTTT
TRBJ1-6 | - | TRBV7-6 | - | CASSLDSYNSPLHF | TGTGCCAGCAGCTTAGACAGTTATAATTCACCCCTCCACTTT
TRBJ2-3 | - | TRBV7-6 | - | CASSPEGGLNTDTQYF | TGTGCCAGCAGCCCGGAGGGAGGTTTAAACACAGATACGCAGTATTTT
TRBJ1-6 | - | TRBV15 | TRBD1 | CATSLGQGNSPLHF | TGTGCCACCAGCCTGGGACAGGGGAATTCACCCCTCCACTTT
TRBJ1-2 | - | TRBV4-2 | - | CASSHFIGDGYTF | TGTGCCAGCAGCCACTTCATTGGAGATGGCTACACCTTC
TRBJ1-4 | - | TRBV9 | - | CASSPQYGEKLFF | TGTGCCAGCAGCCCACAGTATGGGGAAAAACTGTTTTTT
TRBJ1-4 | - | TRBV7-2 | - | CAIPGPYGEKLFF | TGTGCCATCCCGGGACCCTATGGGGAAAAACTGTTTTTT
TRBJ1-6 | once | TRBV6-1 | TRBD1 | CASSERGTGVYYNSPLHF | TGTGCCAGCAGTGAAAGGGGGACAGGGGTTTACTATAATTCACCCCTCCACTTT
TRBJ1-1 | once | TRBV5-1 | - | CASSRGMGIEAFF | TGCGCCAGCAGCCGGGGTATGGGGATTGAAGCTTTCTTT
TRBJ1-6 | few | TRBV9 | - | CASSGEGNSPLHF | TGTGCCAGCAGCGGAGAGGGGAATTCACCCCTCCACTTT
TRBJ2-7 | - | TRBV28 | TRBD1 | CASRYSPGTGSSYEQYF | TGTGCCAGCAGATATTCACCCGGGACAGGTTCCTCCTACGAGCAGTACTTC
TRBJ2-7 | - | TRBV10-3 | - | CAIADSIGGGKFSYEQYF | TGTGCCATCGCGGATAGCATCGGAGGGGGTAAATTTTCCTACGAGCAGTACTTC
TRBJ1-5 | once | TRBV2 | - | CASSEGQAANQPQHF | TGTGCCAGCAGTGAGGGACAAGCGGCCAATCAGCCCCAGCATTTT
TRBJ1-5 | - | TRBV6-5 | - | CASSGQYYSNQPQHF | TGTGCCAGCAGTGGCCAATACTATAGCAATCAGCCCCAGCATTTT
TRBJ2-2 | - | TRBV6-1 | TRBD2 | CASSELADTGELFF | TGTGCCAGCAGTGAACTAGCGGACACCGGGGAGCTGTTTTTT
TRBJ1-2 | - | TRBV19 | TRBD1 | CASSIGDGRGRGYTF | TGTGCCAGTAGTATAGGAGACGGCAGGGGGCGCGGCTACACCTTC
TRBJ1-5 | few | TRBV21-1 | - | CASSTTSEGEGQPQHF | TGTGCCAGCAGCACCACTTCAGAGGGGGAGGGTCAGCCCCAGCATTTT
TRBJ2-3 | - | TRBV28 | - | CASSLNEGTIWEGTDTQYF | TGTGCCAGCAGTTTAAATGAGGGGACGATTTGGGAGGGCACAGATACGCAGTATTTT
TRBJ2-7 | - | TRBV9 | TRBD2 | CASSAEGTSYYEQYF | TGTGCCAGCAGCGCGGAGGGGACTAGCTACTACGAGCAGTACTTC
TRBJ2-1 | - | TRBV5-1 | TRBD2 | CASSVAAGGYNEQFF | TGCGCCAGCAGCGTGGCGGCGGGGGGGTACAATGAGCAGTTCTTC
TRBJ1-5 | medium-sized | TRBV5-5 | - | CASSLDAGGGSNQPQHF | TGTGCCAGCAGCTTGGACGCGGGCGGGGGGTCTAATCAGCCCCAGCATTTT
TRBJ2-7 | - | TRBV2 | - | CASRTRSYSYEQYF | TGTGCCAGCAGGACCAGAAGCTACTCCTACGAGCAGTACTTC
TRBJ1-4 | few | TRBV19 | TRBD1 | CASSLGTAGEKLFF | TGTGCCAGTAGTCTCGGGACAGCCGGTGAAAAACTGTTTTTT
TRBJ1-3 | - | TRBV12-5 | - | CASGPGTTGNTIYF | TGTGCTAGTGGTCCTGGGACAACTGGAAACACCATATATTTT
TRBJ1-2 | - | TRBV4-1 | - | CASSRDSGSANYGYTF | TGCGCCAGCAGCCGAGACTCAGGGAGCGCTAACTATGGCTACACCTTC
TRBJ2-7 | - | TRBV4-2 | TRBD2 | CASSQASGGAYEQYF | TGTGCCAGCAGCCAAGCCAGCGGGGGAGCCTACGAGCAGTACTTC
TRBJ1-4 | few | TRBV7-9 | TRBD1 | CASSWDRGNEKLFF | TGTGCCAGCAGCTGGGACAGGGGGAATGAAAAACTGTTTTTT
TRBJ2-2 | - | TRBV10-3 | TRBD2 | CAIGRVAGELFF | TGTGCCATCGGGAGGGTTGCCGGGGAGCTGTTTTTT
TRBJ2-7 | - | TRBV28 | TRBD1 | CASRRSGQGNYEQYF | TGTGCCAGCAGGCGTTCGGGACAGGGAAACTACGAGCAGTACTTC
TRBJ2-3 | - | TRBV2 | TRBD2 | CASGRISGGTTDTQYF | TGTGCCAGCGGGAGGATTAGCGGGGGGACCACAGATACGCAGTATTTT
TRBJ1-6 | - | TRBV30 | TRBD1 | CAWGDRFNSPLHF | TGTGCCTGGGGGGACAGGTTCAATTCACCCCTCCACTTT
TRBJ2-5 | - | TRBV18 | - | CASSPKETQYF | TGTGCCAGCTCACCGAAGGAGACCCAGTACTTC
TRBJ2-7 | - | TRBV11-1 | - | CASSSRDGYSYEQYF | TGTGCCAGCAGCTCCCGCGACGGGTACTCCTACGAGCAGTACTTC
TRBJ2-2 | - | TRBV7-7 | - | CASSPTNSGELFF | TGTGCCAGCAGCCCTACTAATTCCGGGGAGCTGTTTTTT
TRBJ2-3 | - | TRBV6-6 | - | CASSYGLLSTDTQYF | TGTGCCAGCAGTTATGGTCTACTGAGCACAGATACGCAGTATTTT
TRBJ1-1 | - | TRBV11-2 | - | CASSPQPSTEAFF | TGTGCCAGCAGCCCCCAACCGAGCACTGAAGCTTTCTTT
TRBJ2-5 | - | TRBV29-1 | - | CSVHQESRSRTLQETQYF | TGCAGCGTCCACCAAGAGAGCCGATCACGGACCCTCCAAGAGACCCAGTACTTC
TRBJ1-6 | once | TRBV6-6 | - | CASSDFAPLHF | TGTGCCAGCAGTGATTTTGCACCCCTCCACTTT
TRBJ2-3 | - | TRBV14 | - | CASSQDRLSGHTQYF | TGTGCCAGCAGCCAAGATAGGTTGTCGGGGCATACGCAGTATTTT
TRBJ1-2 | - | TRBV5-4 | - | CASSRQANYGYTF | TGTGCCAGCAGCCGACAGGCTAACTATGGCTACACCTTC
TRBJ2-5 | few | TRBV6-1 | - | CASSEGPTRSETQYF | TGTGCCAGCAGTGAAGGACCGACAAGGTCGGAGACCCAGTACTTC
TRBJ1-2 | - | TRBV6-9 | - | CASSETSEYYGYTF | TGTGCCAGCAGTGAAACGAGCGAATACTATGGCTACACCTTC
TRBJ1-6 | few | TRBV11-1 | TRBD1 | CASSLVVQGAALHF | TGTGCCAGCAGCTTAGTGGTTCAGGGGGCAGCCCTCCACTTT
TRBJ1-1 | - | TRBV6-6 | - | CASSYYQGATEAFF | TGTGCCAGCAGTTACTACCAGGGCGCCACTGAAGCTTTCTTT
TRBJ1-1 | - | TRBV7-9 | - | CASSPPRATKNTEAFF | TGTGCCAGCAGCCCACCTCGGGCCACCAAGAACACTGAAGCTTTCTTT